The 4 T cell receptor beta chains given below trace back to one sample, sequenced in a study of regulatory T cells in long-lasting Graves disease. The time point is: persistent/refractory GD, antithyroid drugs over 5 years with positive TRAb. Extracted PBMC RNA gave rise to the TCR library. CDR3-region Arm-PCR and iRepertoire HTBI primers produced the TCR beta libraries. Via MiXCR, TCRdb re-called the multiplex PCR reads, giving one row per CDR3 protein. The sample comprises a few hundred thousand distinct CDR3 sequences, about 23% of which are singletons, and approximately 30% rests with the top ten. The specimen comprised peripheral blood mononuclear cells (PBMCs), sampled when the disease was refractory, from a patient treated with antithyroid drugs. Source of these receptors: a woman in her 40s with Graves disease.

Many counts were recorded for this clonotype. The rearrangement links TRBV28 to TRBJ1-5; TRBD1 agrees at 7 bases. Germline values: CDR1 MDHEN, CDR2 SYDVKM. CDR3 size: 15 residues. The V gene end was trimmed by 8 bases and the J gene end by 6 bases; junction bases not matched to a gene: 13. The CDR3 DNA follows: TGTGCCAGCTCCGAAATGACAGGGCAGAGTCAGCCCCAGCATTTT. Encoded protein: CASSEMTGQSQPQHF.

This clonotype was observed at least ten times. The chain combines TRBV28 with TRBJ2-7; D possibly corresponds to TRBD2 (5 bases). This CDR3 contains 15 residues. CDR1 and CDR2 (germline): MDHEN, SYDVKM. V was cut by 7 bases and J by 1 base, with 17 bases left in between. CDR3 residues: CASNSWLAGSYEQYF. CDR3 nucleotide sequence: TGTGCCAGCAACTCTTGGCTAGCAGGATCCTACGAGCAGTACTTC.

This clonotype was counted ten times or more. The CDR3 reads CASSQQTSGSIQYF. The CDR3 nucleotides read TGTGCCAGCAGCCAACAGACTAGCGGTAGCATTCAGTACTTC. The chain is built from TRBV16 and TRBJ2-4, with 9 bases identical to TRBD2. Germline CDR1 and CDR2: KGHSY and FQNENV. CDR3 length equals 14 residues. The junction had 5 bases not matched to a gene; V was cut back by 2 bases and J by 9 bases.

This chain joins TRBV5-1 and TRBJ1-1; a possible D gene is TRBD1 (5 bases). CDR3 length: 17 amino acids. Germline CDR1 and CDR2: SGHRS and YFSETQ. The V gene lost 4 bases and the J gene lost 4 bases, with 23 bases spanning the gap. The CDR3 is CASSENGNRRRGTEAFF. As DNA, the CDR3 is TGCGCCAGCAGCGAAAACGGAAACAGGCGACGGGGCACTGAAGCTTTCTTT.